One sample yielded the 10 T cell receptor beta chains listed below, sequenced in a study of human T cells and chemical hapten exposure. Time point noted: pre-sensitization, week 0. Noted treatment: therapeutic diphenylcyclopropenone sensitization with weekly scalp DPC. One entry per CDR3 protein, called by TCRdb with MiXCR from the RACE reads. The sample carries 200,000 to 300,000 distinct CDR3 sequences, approximately 8.4% recorded once. The sequences come from whole blood, collected in connection with sensitization to the hapten diphenylcyclopropenone (DPC). Every receptor here comes from a woman aged 35 to 49 with alopecia areata. Some clones in this sample may be carry-over from other donors' samples.

V usage is TRBV18 and J usage is TRBJ2-5; D not resolved. Per germline, CDR1 KGHSH and CDR2 LQKENI. V lost 0 bases, J lost 1 base, and 6 bases lay in between. The CDR3 contains 14 residues. CDR3 bases: TGTGCCAGCTCACCACCGTTCCCCCAAGAGACCCAGTACTTC. It translates to CASSPPFPQETQYF.

CDR3 in DNA: TGTGCCAGTAGTGCGGGACCGAGGAACAATCAGCCCCAGCATTTT. Residues: CASSAGPRNNQPQHF. This chain links TRBV19 with TRBJ1-5; a possible D gene is TRBD1 (5 bases). This CDR3 spans 15 amino acids. CDR1 LNHDA and CDR2 SQIVND come from the germline V gene (reference sequence). Trimming took off 5 bases at V and 3 bases at J, with 14 bases between the two ends. Looking up the rest from reference TRBV19 and TRBJ1-5 gives the full variable domain: DGGITQSPKYLFRKEGQNVTLSCEQNLNHDAMYWYRQDPGQGLRLIYYSQIVNDFQKGDIAEGYSVSREKKESFPLTVTSAQKNPTAFYLCASSAGPRNNQPQHFGDGTRLSIL.

The chain carries TRBV29-1 and TRBJ2-5, with D possibly TRBD2 on 5 matching bases. V was pared by 5 bases and J by 3 bases, with 13 bases between. CDR3 length: 13 residues. CDR1 is SQVTM and CDR2 is ANQGSEA in the germline V gene. The DNA of the CDR3 is TGCAGCGTTAGATGGACTCCCAAAGAGACCCAGTACTTC. As protein: CSVRWTPKETQYF.

This chain links TRBV20-1 with TRBJ1-1, with D tentatively TRBD1 (6 bases). Germline-derived CDR1 and CDR2 are DFQATT and SNEGSKA (reference sequence). The V end lost 0 bases, the J end lost 8 bases, and 13 bases lay between the germline ends. This CDR3 is 13 amino acids long. The CDR3 spells CSARDGGGLEAFF. DNA for the CDR3: TGCAGTGCTAGAGATGGAGGGGGACTGGAAGCTTTCTTT.

The chain links TRBV6-2 or TRBV6-3 to TRBJ2-1; no firm D call. The CDR3 loop spans 15 amino acids. V lost 4 bases to trimming and J lost 6 bases, with 16 bases between them. Germline lookup yields CDR1 MNHEY and CDR2 SVGEGT. CDR3 sequence: CASSSPTAASNEQFF. Written as DNA, the CDR3 is TGTGCCAGCAGTTCACCGACCGCGGCATCCAATGAGCAGTTCTTC.

This clonotype was counted only a few times. The CDR3 loop is CASSKRRGQGYQPQHF. The CDR3 DNA reads TGTGCCAGCAGCAAAAGGAGGGGACAGGGCTATCAGCCCCAGCATTTT. The J gene is TRBJ1-5, the V gene TRBV21-1; no check of the table's D call, TRBD1, against the DNA was made. TRBV21-1 is marked as a pseudogene. This CDR3 is 16 amino acids long.

This clonotype was recorded many times. The chain links TRBV20-1 to TRBJ2-7; weak D call: TRBD2 (6 bases). V was cut by 3 bases and J by 3 bases, with 15 bases left in between. Germline CDR1 reads DFQATT; CDR2 reads SNEGSKA (reference sequence). CDR3 length equals 14 residues. The CDR3 here is CSARRAGSSYEQYF. DNA of the CDR3: TGCAGTGCTAGGAGGGCGGGATCAAGCTACGAGCAGTACTTC.

This clonotype was seen ten or more times. This chain uses TRBV29-1 with TRBJ1-1; 9 bases agree with TRBD1. The CDR3 spans 12 residues. Trimming at V came to 6 bases and at J to 9 bases, leaving 8 bases not matched to a gene. Per germline, CDR1 SQVTM and CDR2 ANQGSEA. DNA of the CDR3: TGCAGCGTCGCCACGGGACAGGGAAAAGCTTTCTTT. Its translation is CSVATGQGKAFF.

This clonotype was detected a few times. The V and J genes are TRBV29-1 and TRBJ2-1; 7 positions agree with TRBD2. J was trimmed by 0 bases and V by 1 base; bases with no gene match: 3. Germline V gene lookup returns CDR1 SQVTM and CDR2 ANQGSEA. The CDR3 extends over 15 amino acids. CDR3 sequence reads: CSVEVGGSSYNEQFF. DNA of the CDR3: TGCAGCGTTGAAGTAGGCGGGAGCTCCTACAATGAGCAGTTCTTC.

This clonotype was seen more than once but under ten times. This chain's CDR3 is CASSQELAGHYGYTF. CDR3 nucleotide sequence: TGCGCCAGCAGCCAAGAACTTGCAGGGCACTATGGCTACACCTTC. V usage is TRBV4-3 and J usage is TRBJ1-2, with D maybe TRBD1 (5 bases). V lost 0 bases, J lost 3 bases, and 11 bases lay in between. Germline assignment: CDR1 LGHNA and CDR2 YSLEER. CDR3 length: 15 residues.